A single sample gave rise to the 6 T cell receptor beta chains below, sequenced in a study of technical replicates of blood from a few donors. Data came from immunoSEQ multiplex PCR; TCRdb stores just in-frame clones and leaves some out. Of more than 65,000 clones listed, roughly 96% were seen once; the top ten hold roughly 0.24%. Material: T cells isolated from PBMCs. These receptors originate from a human donor in good health.

The gene calls are TRBV5-4 and TRBJ2-2; possible D gene TRBD2, 6 bases. The V end was cut by 0 bases, the J end by 16 bases, with 22 bases between. The CDR3 runs to 15 residues. From germline, CDR1 is SGHNT and CDR2 YYREEE (reference sequence). Here the CDR3 reads CASSLDGRTPGRRFF. In nucleotides, the CDR3 is TGTGCCAGCAGCTTGGACGGGAGAACACCGGGGCGGCGGTTTTTT.

This clone was recorded once. This chain connects TRBV6-1 to TRBJ2-7, with 13 bases matching TRBD2. The CDR3 totals 15 residues. J was trimmed by 5 bases and V by 3 bases; bases with no gene match: 4. The germline CDR1 and CDR2 sequences are MNHNS and SASEGT. The DNA of the CDR3 is TGTGCCAGCAGTGATGCGGGACTAGCGGGAAACGAGCAGTACTTC. Translation: CASSDAGLAGNEQYF.

The chain joins TRBV5-1 to TRBJ1-5; TRBD1 agrees at 10 bases. Germline V gene sequence: CDR1 SGHRS, CDR2 YFSETQ. The CDR3 is 14 amino acids. V dropped 4 bases and J dropped 5; count of bases not matched to a gene: 3. The DNA of the CDR3 is TGCGCCAGCAGCACCGGGACAGGGGATCAGCCCCAGCATTTT. Translation gives CASSTGTGDQPQHF.

The chain couples TRBV29-1 to TRBJ2-7; maybe TRBD1 (6 bases). The CDR3 spans 13 residues. The V gene lost 7 bases and the J gene lost 2 bases, with 15 bases spanning the gap. CDR1 and CDR2 (germline): SQVTM, ANQGSEA. The CDR3 DNA reads TGCAGCGCTGGGGGCCGTGACACCTACGAGCAGTACTTC. Protein product: CSAGGRDTYEQYF.

This rearrangement joins TRBV28 to TRBJ1-5, with D hard to call. V was pared by 6 bases and J by 0 bases, with 12 bases between. This CDR3 comprises 15 residues. The germline gives CDR1 MDHEN, CDR2 SYDVKM. The CDR3 coding sequence is TGTGCCAGCAGGAGGGCCGGACCTAGCAATCAGCCCCAGCATTTT. Translating gives CASRRAGPSNQPQHF. The entire variable domain, with the rest obtained from reference TRBV28 and TRBJ1-5, is as follows: DVKVTQSSRYLVKRTGEKVFLECVQDMDHENMFWYRQDPGLGLRLIYFSYDVKMKEKGDIPEGYSVSREKKERFSLILESASTNQTSMYLCASRRAGPSNQPQHFGDGTRLSIL.

The chain combines TRBV5-1 with TRBJ2-1; D is undetermined. Trimming left V 0 bases short and J 9 bases short, with 13 bases between. Germline assignment: CDR1 SGHRS and CDR2 YFSETQ. The CDR3 is 14 residues long. CDR3 protein: CASSLAVAGTEQFF. The CDR3 region has the DNA TGCGCCAGCAGCTTGGCCGTTGCAGGCACTGAGCAGTTCTTC. The full variable domain, its missing parts supplied by reference TRBV5-1 and TRBJ2-1, is KAGVTQTPRYLIKTRGQQVTLSCSPISGHRSVSWYQQTPGQGLQFLFEYFSETQRNKGNFPGRFSGRQFSNSRSEMNVSTLELGDSALYLCASSLAVAGTEQFFGPGTRLTVL.